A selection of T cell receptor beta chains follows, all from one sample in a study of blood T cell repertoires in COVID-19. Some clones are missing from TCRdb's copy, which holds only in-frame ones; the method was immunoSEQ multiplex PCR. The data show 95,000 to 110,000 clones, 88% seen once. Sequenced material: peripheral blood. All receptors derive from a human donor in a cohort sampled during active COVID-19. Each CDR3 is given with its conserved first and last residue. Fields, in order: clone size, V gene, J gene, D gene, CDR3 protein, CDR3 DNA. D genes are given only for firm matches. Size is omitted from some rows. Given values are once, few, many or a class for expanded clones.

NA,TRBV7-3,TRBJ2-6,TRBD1,CASSSLPGQGSGANVLTF,TGTGCCAGCAGCTCCCTTCCGGGACAGGGGTCTGGGGCCAACGTCCTGACTTTC
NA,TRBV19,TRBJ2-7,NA,CASSIVGGAEQYF,TGTGCCAGTAGTATCGTTGGGGGCGCGGAGCAGTACTTC
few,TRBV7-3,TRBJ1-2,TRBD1,CASSLGILQVGQGAGGYTF,TGTGCCAGCAGCTTAGGGATATTACAGGTTGGACAGGGGGCCGGTGGCTACACCTTC
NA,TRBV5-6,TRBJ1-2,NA,CASSLGPVYGYTF,TGTGCCAGCAGCCTGGGTCCCGTCTATGGCTACACCTTC
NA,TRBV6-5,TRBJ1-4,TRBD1,CASSSTGGTTNEKLFF,TGTGCCAGCAGTTCGACAGGGGGCACAACTAATGAAAAACTGTTTTTT
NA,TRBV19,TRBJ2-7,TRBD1,CASSSLLDRDGSYEQYF,TGTGCCAGTAGTTCTCTCCTGGACAGGGACGGTTCCTACGAGCAGTACTTC
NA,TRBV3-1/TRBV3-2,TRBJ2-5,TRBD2,CASSRTSGREGETQYF,TGTGCCAGCAGCAGGACTAGCGGGAGGGAGGGTGAGACCCAGTACTTC
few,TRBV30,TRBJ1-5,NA,CAWSSTGNQPQHF,TGTGCCTGGAGTTCAACCGGGAACCAGCCCCAGCATTTT
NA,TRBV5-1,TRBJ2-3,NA,CASQGTQYF,TGCGCCAGCCAGGGTACGCAGTATTTT
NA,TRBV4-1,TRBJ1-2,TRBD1,CASSPQQGEGYTF,TGCGCCAGCAGCCCGCAACAGGGGGAGGGCTACACCTTC
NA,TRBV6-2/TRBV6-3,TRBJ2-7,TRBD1,CASSYDGQVTYEQYF,TGTGCCAGCAGTTACGATGGACAGGTAACCTACGAGCAGTACTTC
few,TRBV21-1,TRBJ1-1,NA,CASSKLAPCSGMNTEAFF,TGTGCCAGCAGCAAACTAGCTCCCTGTTCCGGGATGAACACTGAAGCTTTCTTT
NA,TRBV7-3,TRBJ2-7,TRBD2,CASSLSGTSGTYEQYF,TGTGCCAGCAGCTTATCAGGGACTAGCGGGACCTACGAGCAGTACTTC
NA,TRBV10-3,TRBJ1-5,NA,CAISEDHRDQPQHF,TGTGCCATCAGTGAAGACCACAGGGATCAGCCCCAGCATTTT
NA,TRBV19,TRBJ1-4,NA,CASSMDGGLGKLFF,TGTGCCAGTAGTATGGACGGCGGGTTGGGGAAACTGTTTTTT
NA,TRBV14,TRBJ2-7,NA,CASSQDPRAYEQYF,TGTGCCAGCAGCCAAGATCCCAGGGCCTACGAGCAGTACTTC
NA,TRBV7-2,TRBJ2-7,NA,CASSPGTVSYEQYF,TGTGCCAGCAGCCCCGGGACTGTCTCCTACGAGCAGTACTTC
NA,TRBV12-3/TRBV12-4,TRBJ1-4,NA,CASSLELVEKLFF,TGTGCCAGCAGTTTGGAGTTGGTTGAAAAACTGTTTTTT
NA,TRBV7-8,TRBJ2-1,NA,CASSLATALYEQFF,TGTGCCAGCAGCTTAGCGACAGCTTTATATGAGCAGTTCTTC
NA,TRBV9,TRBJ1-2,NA,CASSARVDYGYTF,TGTGCCAGCAGCGCCAGGGTAGACTATGGCTACACCTTC
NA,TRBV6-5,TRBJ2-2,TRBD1,CASTPPGQYTGELFF,TGTGCCAGCACCCCCCCGGGACAGTACACCGGGGAGCTGTTTTTT
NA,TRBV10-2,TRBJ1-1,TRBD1,CASGDRGTEAFF,TGCGCCAGCGGGGACAGGGGCACTGAAGCTTTCTTT
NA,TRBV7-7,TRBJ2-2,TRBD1,CASSAPGQAGGGELFF,TGTGCCAGCAGCGCACCTGGACAGGCCGGCGGCGGGGAGCTGTTTTTT
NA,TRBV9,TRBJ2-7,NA,CASSVATTYEQYF,TGTGCCAGCAGCGTAGCCACTACCTACGAGCAGTACTTC
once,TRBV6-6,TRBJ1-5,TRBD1,CASFMGQGSNQPQHF,TGTGCCAGCTTCATGGGACAGGGTAGCAATCAGCCCCAGCATTTT
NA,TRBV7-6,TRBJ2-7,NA,CASSSRPGRSPTLQYF,TGTGCCAGCAGCTCCAGACCGGGAAGGTCACCTACGTTGCAGTACTTC
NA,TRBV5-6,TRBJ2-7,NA,CASSFLGGVLEQYF,TGTGCCAGCAGCTTTTTAGGAGGGGTGCTCGAGCAGTACTTC
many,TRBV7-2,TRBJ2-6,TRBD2,CASSFGSGSSGANVLTF,TGTGCCAGCAGCTTCGGTAGCGGGAGCTCTGGGGCCAACGTCCTGACTTTC
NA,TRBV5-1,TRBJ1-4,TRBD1,CASSSLYRGRDEKLFF,TGCGCCAGCAGCTCACTCTACAGGGGGCGGGATGAAAAACTGTTTTTT
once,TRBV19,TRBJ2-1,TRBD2,CASTPTRGSGTYNEQFF,TGTGCCAGTACCCCTACCCGGGGTAGCGGGACGTACAATGAGCAGTTCTTC
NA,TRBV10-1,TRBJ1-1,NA,CASSESPGTTEAFF,TGCGCCAGCAGTGAAAGTCCAGGAACCACTGAAGCTTTCTTT
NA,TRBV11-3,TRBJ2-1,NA,CASSRSGYNEQFF,TGTGCCAGCAGCCGTAGCGGATACAATGAGCAGTTCTTC
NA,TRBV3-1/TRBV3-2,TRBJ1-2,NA,CASSQDVPRANYGYTF,TGTGCCAGCAGCCAAGATGTGCCAAGAGCTAACTATGGCTACACCTTC
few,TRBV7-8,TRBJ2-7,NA,CASSRGGPVTYEQYF,TGTGCCAGCAGCCGAGGAGGGCCAGTCACCTACGAGCAGTACTTC
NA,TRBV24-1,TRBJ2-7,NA,CATSEAGSYEQYF,TGTGCCACCAGTGAGGCGGGCTCCTACGAGCAGTACTTC
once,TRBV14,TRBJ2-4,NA,CASSRGVVAKNIQYF,TGTGCCAGCAGCCGGGGGGTTGTGGCCAAAAACATTCAGTACTTC
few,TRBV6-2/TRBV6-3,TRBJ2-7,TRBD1,CASSPTWGQGTYEQYF,TGTGCCAGCAGTCCGACGTGGGGACAGGGGACCTACGAGCAGTACTTC
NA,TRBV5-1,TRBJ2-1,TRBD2,CASSLVFGPSGGNEQFF,TGCGCCAGCAGCTTGGTGTTTGGGCCTAGCGGGGGGAATGAGCAGTTCTTC
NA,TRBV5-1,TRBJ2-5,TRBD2,CASSLDPGLAGMETQYF,TGCGCCAGCAGCTTAGATCCGGGACTAGCGGGAATGGAGACCCAGTACTTC
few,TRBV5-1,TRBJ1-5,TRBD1,CASSGTGNQPQHF,TGCGCCAGCAGCGGGACAGGGAATCAGCCCCAGCATTTT
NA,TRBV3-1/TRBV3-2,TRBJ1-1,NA,CASSQVLSGNTEAFF,TGTGCCAGCAGCCAAGTTCTATCGGGGAACACTGAAGCTTTCTTT
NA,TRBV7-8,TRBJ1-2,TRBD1,CASSQTGLGSYGYTF,TGTGCCAGCAGCCAGACAGGGTTAGGTTCCTATGGCTACACCTTC
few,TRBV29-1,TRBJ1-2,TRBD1,CSVVRGQGTGGYTF,TGCAGCGTTGTGCGAGGACAGGGGACGGGGGGCTACACCTTC
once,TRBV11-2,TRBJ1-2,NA,CASSLGQGPEGYTF,TGTGCCAGCAGCTTAGGGCAGGGGCCAGAGGGCTACACCTTC
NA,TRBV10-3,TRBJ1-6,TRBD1,CAISLGTGAVGSPLHF,TGTGCCATCAGCTTGGGGACAGGGGCCGTAGGATCACCCCTCCACTTT
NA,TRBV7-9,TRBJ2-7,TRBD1,CASSLVGAGGVYEQYF,TGTGCCAGCAGCTTAGTTGGAGCAGGGGGCGTCTACGAGCAGTACTTC
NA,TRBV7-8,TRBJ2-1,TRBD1,CASSSTPRGQANNEQFF,TGTGCCAGCAGCTCCACCCCGCGGGGACAGGCCAACAATGAGCAGTTCTTC
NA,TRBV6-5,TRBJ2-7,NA,CASRANRLDSRREYF,TGTGCCAGCAGGGCGAATCGCTTGGACAGCAGAAGGGAGTACTTC
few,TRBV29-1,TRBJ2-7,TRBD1,CSVIGTGFHEQYF,TGCAGCGTTATAGGGACAGGGTTCCACGAGCAGTACTTC
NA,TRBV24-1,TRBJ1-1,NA,CATSGTENGLNTEAFF,TGTGCCACCAGTGGGACTGAGAATGGACTGAACACTGAAGCTTTCTTT
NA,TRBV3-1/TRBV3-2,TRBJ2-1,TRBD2,CASSPHRTSGNPYNEQFF,TGTGCCAGCAGCCCCCACCGGACTAGCGGCAATCCCTACAATGAGCAGTTCTTC
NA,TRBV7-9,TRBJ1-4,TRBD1,CASSTRWDRELNEKLFF,TGTGCCAGCAGCACCCGGTGGGACAGGGAGCTTAATGAAAAACTGTTTTTT
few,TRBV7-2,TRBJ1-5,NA,CASSRGGQEDQPQHF,TGTGCCAGCAGCCGGGGGGGGCAGGAAGATCAGCCCCAGCATTTT
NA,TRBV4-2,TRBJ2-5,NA,CASSQDILAQETQYF,TGTGCCAGCAGCCAAGATATTCTAGCTCAAGAGACCCAGTACTTC